The 19 T cell receptor beta chains below all came from one sample that was sequenced in a study of blood T cell repertoires in COVID-19. Libraries were prepared by immunoSEQ multiplex PCR; TCRdb keeps only in-frame clonotypes and omits some of them. Found here are under 250,000 clones, just under 90% of them singletons; the top ten hold 3% to 4%. Sample: PBMCs or T cells enriched from blood (not recorded which). These receptors were taken from a woman aged 25 to 39 with acute COVID-19.

This clone has just one count. CDR3 DNA: TGTGCCAGCCGGGACAGAAGCTCCTACAATGAGCAGTTCTTC. Encoded protein: CASRDRSSYNEQFF. V gene TRBV19 combines with J gene TRBJ2-1; 7 nucleotides align to TRBD1. The junction had 5 bases not matched to a gene; V was cut back by 9 bases and J by 0 bases. Germline V lookup: CDR1 LNHDA, CDR2 SQIVND (reference sequence). The CDR3 extends over 14 amino acids.

The chain recombines TRBV10-2 with TRBJ2-2; 9 bases agree with TRBD2. The V segment lost 2 bases and the J segment 6 bases; nucleotides outside the gene matches: 4. The V gene's germline CDR1 is WSHSY and CDR2 SAAADI. This CDR3 spans 15 amino acids. The CDR3 coding sequence is TGCGCCAGCAGTGAGGCGGGGGGGCCGTCCGGGGAGCTGTTTTTT. As protein: CASSEAGGPSGELFF.

The J gene is TRBJ1-5, the V gene TRBV7-2; D gene unclear. Germline V gene sequence: CDR1 SGHTA, CDR2 FQGNSA. The CDR3 totals 15 residues. Trimming stripped 2 bases from V and 1 base from J, with 9 bases between. In DNA form, the CDR3 reads TGTGCCAGCAGCTTATCAGGTTCCAGCAATCAGCCCCAGCATTTT. This encodes CASSLSGSSNQPQHF. Supplemented by reference TRBV7-2 and TRBJ1-5, the full variable domain reads GAGVSQSPSNKVTEKGKDVELRCDPISGHTALYWYRQSLGQGLEFLIYFQGNSAPDKSGLPSDRFSAERTGGSVSTLTIQRTQQEDSAVYLCASSLSGSSNQPQHFGDGTRLSIL.

The sample holds a few counts of this clone. The chain recombines TRBV20-1 with TRBJ1-3; D is undetermined. The CDR3 has 11 residues. Trimming removed 7 bases at V and 1 base at J, with 5 bases between. From germline, CDR1 is DFQATT and CDR2 SNEGSKA (reference sequence). The CDR3: CSVRSGNTIYF. CDR3 nucleotides: TGCAGTGTCAGATCTGGAAACACCATATATTTT.

The rearrangement joins TRBV19 to TRBJ1-3; D gene ambiguous. The germline V gene has CDR1 LNHDA and CDR2 SQIVND (reference sequence). The length of the CDR3 is 16 residues. V shed 6 bases and J shed 0 bases, with 15 bases lying between them. CDR3 amino acids: CASRYRTQSSGNTIYF. CDR3 in DNA: TGTGCCAGTAGGTATAGGACTCAAAGCTCTGGAAACACCATATATTTT.

This clone was recorded once. The rearrangement joins TRBV28 to TRBJ1-2; 9 bases line up with TRBD1. V trimming: 6 bases; J trimming: 4 bases; junction bases outside the gene matches: 9. This CDR3 has 15 residues. Germline V lookup: CDR1 MDHEN, CDR2 SYDVKM. CDR3 region: CASRKQGAIVYGYTF. The CDR3, as DNA: TGTGCCAGCAGAAAACAGGGGGCGATTGTCTATGGCTACACCTTC.

CDR3 nucleotides: TGTGCCAGCAGCCAACGGCCCAGGGGCCACTATGGCTACACCTTC. It encodes CASSQRPRGHYGYTF. The gene calls are TRBV3-1 (or the pseudogene TRBV3-2) and TRBJ1-2, with D possibly matching TRBD1 (6 bases). CDR1 is LGHDT and CDR2 is YNNKEL in the germline V gene (reference sequence). V lost 2 bases and J 3 bases, leaving 13 bases between the germline ends. There are 15 residues in the CDR3.

This sequence joins TRBV5-6 and TRBJ1-5; D remains ambiguous. This CDR3 is built from 15 residues. The V and J ends lost 4 bases and 4 bases respectively, with 15 bases between them. The germline V gene encodes CDR1 SGHDT and CDR2 YYEEEE. Written as DNA, the CDR3 is TGTGCCAGCAGCATCCGGGGTCGGGAGAATCAGCCCCAGCATTTT. Protein: CASSIRGRENQPQHF. Based on the CDR3 plus reference TRBV5-6 and TRBJ1-5, the full variable domain is DAGVTQSPTHLIKTRGQQVTLRCSPKSGHDTVSWYQQALGQGPQFIFQYYEEEERQRGNFPDRFSGHQFPNYSSELNVNALLLGDSALYLCASSIRGRENQPQHFGDGTRLSIL.

This clone was observed once. The genes are TRBV25-1 and TRBJ2-7; 7 bases align to TRBD1. The junction had 6 bases not matched to a gene; V was cut back by 6 bases and J by 1 base. The V gene's germline CDR1 is MGHDK and CDR2 SYGVNS. The CDR3 extends over 14 amino acids. In DNA form, the CDR3 reads TGTGCCAGCAGCGAGGGGGCCCTTTCCTACGAGCAGTACTTC. It translates to CASSEGALSYEQYF.

The V gene is TRBV15, the J gene TRBJ1-2, with D hard to call. This CDR3 spans 13 amino acids. Trimming took 5 bases from V and 0 from J, leaving 7 bases between them. CDR1 LNHNV and CDR2 YYDKDF come from the germline V gene (reference sequence). As DNA, the CDR3 is TGTGCCACCAGCGTTAGAGCTAACTATGGCTACACCTTC. Protein sequence: CATSVRANYGYTF.

This chain uses TRBV2 with TRBJ2-3; TRBD2 might be the D (5 bases). In germline, CDR1 is SNHLY, CDR2 FYNNEI. V was cut by 2 bases and J by 4 bases, with 22 bases left in between. The CDR3 consists of 18 residues. CDR3 DNA: TGTGCCAGCAGTGAAACCGTCGTGGACTTGACTGATTCAGATACGCAGTATTTT. This sequence encodes CASSETVVDLTDSDTQYF.

V is TRBV7-9 and J is TRBJ2-3; TRBD2 matches 7 bases. V shed 8 bases and J 5 bases; nucleotides not matched to a gene: 10. This CDR3 is 14 amino acids long. CDR1 and CDR2 from the germline V gene are SEHNR and FQNEAQ (reference sequence). CDR3 in DNA: TGTGCCAGCGCCTCAGCGGGGAGGGGAGATACGCAGTATTTT. Translating gives CASASAGRGDTQYF.

This clone came up once. The chain employs TRBV5-1 and TRBJ2-3, with a weak D call TRBD1 (6 bases). CDR1 is SGHRS, CDR2 YFSETQ, per germline. V was cut by 4 bases and J by 2 bases, with 23 bases left in between. This CDR3 spans 18 amino acids. CDR3 nucleotides: TGCGCCAGCAGCCTAGAGCTTGTAATTCGGACAGACACAGATACGCAGTATTTT. It yields the protein CASSLELVIRTDTDTQYF.

The rearrangement uses TRBV6-5 and TRBJ1-6, with D tentatively TRBD1 (5 bases). The germline V gene has CDR1 MNHEY and CDR2 SVGAGI. The CDR3 is 13 residues long. Between the trimmed V and J ends, which lost 9 bases and 7 bases, there was a span of 13 bases. The CDR3 DNA reads TGTGCCAGTAAAACAGGATACAATTCACCCCTCCACTTT. Its translation: CASKTGYNSPLHF.

The V gene is TRBV4-1, the J gene TRBJ2-1; 9 nucleotides agree with TRBD2. Germline V gives CDR1 MGHRA, CDR2 YSYEKL. The ends lost 2 bases at V and 1 base at J; junction bases unmatched: 9. This CDR3 region has 18 residues. CDR3 in amino acids: CASSQSWGLASSYNEQFF. The CDR3 DNA sequence: TGCGCCAGCAGCCAATCCTGGGGACTAGCCAGTTCCTACAATGAGCAGTTCTTC.

J is TRBJ2-5 and V is TRBV6-1, with 12 bases fitting TRBD2. This CDR3 is built from 17 residues. The germline gives CDR1 MNHNS, CDR2 SASEGT. The J segment lost 1 base and the V segment lost 1 base, leaving 4 bases of the junction unmatched. CDR3 sequence reads: CASSEGTSGAPQETQYF. CDR3 nucleotides: TGTGCCAGCAGTGAAGGGACTAGCGGGGCCCCCCAAGAGACCCAGTACTTC.

This clone occurred many times. This chain links TRBV5-1 with TRBJ2-2; D ambiguous. Per the germline V gene, CDR1 is SGHRS and CDR2 is YFSETQ. The CDR3 is made up of 14 amino acids. V was pared by 2 bases and J by 3 bases, with 8 bases between. This CDR3 reads CASSFARHTGELFF. DNA of the CDR3: TGCGCCAGCAGCTTCGCTAGACACACCGGGGAGCTGTTTTTT.

V usage is TRBV6-4 and J usage is TRBJ1-2, with unresolved D. Trimming took 6 bases from V and 3 from J, leaving 17 bases between them. CDR1 is MRHNA, CDR2 SNTAGT, per germline. This CDR3 contains 15 residues. CDR3 protein: CASSPTRGSYYGYTF. The CDR3 bases are TGTGCCAGCAGCCCCACCCGGGGTTCTTACTATGGCTACACCTTC.

The chain combines TRBV9 with TRBJ2-3; 11 positions agree with TRBD2. The germline V gene encodes CDR1 SGDLS and CDR2 YYNGEE. The CDR3 length is 14 residues. Trimming cost V 5 bases and J 5 bases; bases outside gene matches: 4. In nucleotides, the CDR3 is TGTGCCAGCAGTAGCGGGGGGGCATTAGATACGCAGTATTTT. Its translation is CASSSGGALDTQYF.